The clone carrying this T cell receptor (beta chain) was picked up a small number of times. This sample is part of a study of T-cell reconstitution after alpha-beta-depleted transplantation in children. The TCRbeta library was prepared with unique molecular identifiers. One entry per CDR3 protein results from TCRdb running MiXCR on the PCR reads. The table shows hundreds of thousands of distinct CDR3 sequences, with 16% occurring only once. Germline V gives CDR1 KGHDR, CDR2 SFDVKD. Trimming at V came to 0 bases and at J to 3 bases, leaving 4 bases not matched to a gene. The CDR3 is 17 amino acids. The clonotype was recovered from a human donor who donated a stem cell graft to a child with acute myeloid leukemia. The specimen comprised PBMCs from the stem cell graft donor, sampled from the stem cell graft. V gene TRBV24-1 combines with J gene TRBJ2-2; 9 nucleotides agree with TRBD1. The CDR3 reads CATSDLPGTGYTGELFF. The CDR3 nucleotides are TGTGCCACCAGTGATTTGCCCGGGACAGGGTACACCGGGGAGCTGTTTTTT.